The T cell receptor (beta chain) described here comes from a study of identical twins. Study results and caveats: Models underpredicted monozygotic twin sharing of out-of-frame TCR alpha.

TCRdb re-analysed the 5' RACE reads in MiXCR, keeping a single row per CDR3 protein. The data show around 340,000 distinct CDR3 sequences, with 9% to 15% seen just once and 6% to 9% held by the top ten. This CDR3 is 14 amino acids long. The germline gives CDR1 LGHDT, CDR2 YNNKEL (reference sequence). V was trimmed by 1 base and J by 2 bases, leaving 8 bases between them. This clonotype was detected only a few times. Its antigen is still unknown. The same data also went into a second study, on yellow fever vaccine responses in identical twins. That work states: The T cell response to vaccination in identical twins was reportedly partly convergent and partly personalized.

Sequenced input: CD8+ T cells sorted from blood. The receptor was isolated from a woman in her late teens or twenties in good health. The chain recombines TRBV3-1 with TRBJ2-5; unclear D gene. The CDR3 DNA sequence: TGTGCCAGCAGCCAAGCGGTAGATCAAGAGACCCAGTACTTC. Its translation: CASSQAVDQETQYF.